A single sample is the source of the 26 T cell receptor beta chains below, sequenced in a study of control samples from healthy donors and cancer patients. Sequencing used immunoSEQ multiplex PCR; TCRdb keeps in-frame clones, though not all of them. This sample has 95,000 to 150,000 clones, with around 88% found just once. Source material: blood. These receptors came from a middle-aged man in good health.

The chain joins TRBV4-2 to TRBJ2-7, with D possibly matching TRBD2 (5 bases). The CDR3 runs to 13 residues. V lost 2 bases, J lost 6 bases, and 11 bases lay in between. The germline CDR1 and CDR2 sequences are LGHNA and YNFKEQ. As DNA, the CDR3 is TGTGCCAGCAGCCAAATACTAGATAGCGAGCAGTACTTC. The encoded protein is CASSQILDSEQYF.

The count of this clone is one. The chain couples TRBV2 to TRBJ1-4, with no clear D. CDR3 length: 14 residues. Germline CDR1 is SNHLY and CDR2 is FYNNEI. V lost 5 bases, J lost 3 bases, and 10 bases lay in between. In nucleotides, the CDR3 is TGTGCCAGCAGTTGGAGTGCTGCTAATGAAAAACTGTTTTTT. This sequence encodes CASSWSAANEKLFF.

This chain joins TRBV7-9 and TRBJ2-7; a weak D match, TRBD2 (6 bases). V dropped 5 bases and J dropped 2 bases, with 10 bases sitting between them. The CDR3 has 13 amino acids. The V gene's germline CDR1 is SEHNR and CDR2 FQNEAQ (reference sequence). For the CDR3, the DNA is TGTGCCAGCAGCCCCGGGGGTCCCTACGAGCAGTACTTC. Residues: CASSPGGPYEQYF.

This clone was found a few times. The chain recombines TRBV13 with TRBJ2-1; TRBD2 aligns across 11 bases. Germline V gene data show CDR1 as PRHDT and CDR2 as FYEKMQ (reference sequence). The CDR3 consists of 15 residues. The V gene end was trimmed by 5 bases and the J gene end by 7 bases; junction bases not matched to a gene: 7. The CDR3 nucleotides read TGTGCCAGCAGCACCCGACTAGCGGGGAGGAATGAGCAGTTCTTC. Translating it yields CASSTRLAGRNEQFF.

J is TRBJ1-2 and V is TRBV11-2; no reliable D call. There are 15 residues in the CDR3. The germline V gene has CDR1 SGHAT and CDR2 FQNNGV. Trimming took 3 bases from V and 4 from J, leaving 15 bases between them. CDR3 sequence: CASSFLSDALYGYTF. The CDR3 DNA is TGTGCCAGCAGCTTCTTGAGTGATGCCCTCTATGGCTACACCTTC.

This sequence joins TRBV4-2 and TRBJ1-6, with D tentatively TRBD1 (5 bases). Germline CDR1 and CDR2: LGHNA and YNFKEQ. Deletions cut 0 bases from V and 1 base from J, with 19 bases between. This CDR3 comprises 20 residues. The CDR3, as DNA: TGTGCCAGCAGCCAAGAAAGGTTTGGCAGGGAGCGGTCCTATAATTCACCCCTCCACTTT. Translating gives CASSQERFGRERSYNSPLHF.

The V call is TRBV18, the J call TRBJ1-1; TRBD1 agrees at 8 bases. With V trimmed by 2 bases and J by 6 bases, 8 bases remained unmatched. CDR1 KGHSH and CDR2 LQKENI come from the germline V gene. The CDR3 is 15 amino acids. This CDR3 is CASSPRGQGGAEAFF. CDR3 coding DNA: TGTGCCAGCTCACCAAGAGGACAGGGAGGCGCTGAAGCTTTCTTT.

The chain links TRBV2 to TRBJ2-2; D gene unclear. This CDR3 has 11 residues. Germline CDR1 SNHLY, CDR2 FYNNEI. V lost 2 bases to trimming and J lost 8 bases, with 3 bases between them. The CDR3 sequence: CASSERGELFF. The CDR3 nucleotides are TGTGCCAGCAGTGAAAGAGGGGAGCTGTTTTTT.

The chain recombines TRBV21-1 with TRBJ1-1; the table names TRBD1, a call not compared with the DNA. TRBV21-1 has pseudogene status. CDR3 size: 14 residues. CDR3 nucleotides: TGTGCCAGCAGCAAAGGACAAGGGAACACTGAAGCTTTCTTT. Amino acids: CASSKGQGNTEAFF.

The gene calls are TRBV7-2 and TRBJ2-7; 12 bases are a match to TRBD2. The CDR3 is made up of 15 amino acids. CDR1 is SGHTA and CDR2 is FQGNSA in the germline V gene. V trimming: 5 bases; J trimming: 5 bases; junction bases outside the gene matches: 7. The CDR3 sequence is CASSPLAGGPNEQYF. CDR3 sequence (DNA): TGTGCCAGCAGCCCTCTAGCGGGGGGGCCCAACGAGCAGTACTTC.

The gene calls are TRBV25-1 and TRBJ2-7; no firm D call. The CDR3 contains 15 residues. Germline V gene lookup returns CDR1 MGHDK and CDR2 SYGVNS. Trimming removed 2 bases from V and 2 bases from J, with 13 bases in between. The CDR3 nucleotides are TGTGCCAGCAGTGAAGTTGAACAGACCGCCTACGAGCAGTACTTC. It encodes CASSEVEQTAYEQYF.

This chain uses TRBV24-1 with TRBJ2-3; TRBD2 matches 9 bases. The germline CDR1 and CDR2 sequences are KGHDR and SFDVKD. The length of the CDR3 is 16 residues. V lost 1 base to trimming and J lost 1 base; unmatched junction nucleotides: 2. CDR3 bases: TGTGCCACCAGTGATTTCCCTAGCGGGGGCACAGATACGCAGTATTTT. Translated, it gives CATSDFPSGGTDTQYF.

This clone was observed a few times. The V and J genes are TRBV4-3 and TRBJ2-7; 10 bases fit TRBD1. J gave up 4 bases and V 2 bases, and 5 bases lay outside the gene matches. This CDR3 has 15 residues. The germline V gene has CDR1 LGHNA and CDR2 YSLEER. DNA for the CDR3: TGCGCCAGCAGCCAATCCGGGACAGGGGATTACGAGCAGTACTTC. Translation: CASSQSGTGDYEQYF.

This chain connects TRBV14 to TRBJ1-1; 7 nucleotides line up with TRBD1. Looked up from germline, CDR1 is SGHDN and CDR2 is FVKESK. Trimming at V came to 4 bases and at J to 5 bases, leaving 7 bases not matched to a gene. CDR3 length: 14 amino acids. The CDR3 DNA is TGTGCCAGCAGCCTCACGACAGGGTCGACTGAAGCTTTCTTT. It codes for CASSLTTGSTEAFF.

The chain links TRBV23-1 to TRBJ2-7; 9 nucleotides align to TRBD1. TRBV23-1 counts as an open reading frame of uncertain function. V lost 2 bases, J lost 5 bases, and 10 bases stayed unmatched. CDR3 length: 16 residues. The CDR3 sequence: CASSQHRETGGHEQYF. The DNA for the CDR3 is TGCGCCAGCAGTCAACACCGTGAGACAGGGGGGCACGAGCAGTACTTC.

The chain joins TRBV30 to TRBJ1-5; no reliable D call. This CDR3 is 12 amino acids long. Germline CDR1 is GTSNPN and CDR2 is SVGIG (reference sequence). With 2 bases removed from V and 4 bases from J, the gap between germline ends came to 6 bases. The DNA of the CDR3 is TGTGCCTGGAGTCCGGGGAATCAGCCCCAGCATTTT. Its translation: CAWSPGNQPQHF.

The CDR3 coding sequence is TGTGCCAGCAGCGTAGGAGGGAGAATGAACACTGAAGCTTTCTTT. This codes for CASSVGGRMNTEAFF. The V and J genes are TRBV9 and TRBJ1-1; D is unclear. V was clipped by 0 bases and J by 0 bases, with 9 bases between them. The length of the CDR3 is 15 residues. Germline V gene sequence: CDR1 SGDLS, CDR2 YYNGEE.

The gene calls are TRBV6-1 and TRBJ1-2, with 8 bases lining up with TRBD1. Trimming took 3 bases from V and 4 from J; bases not matched to a gene: 13. This CDR3 has 17 residues. In germline, CDR1 is MNHNS, CDR2 SASEGT. DNA of the CDR3: TGTGCCAGCAGTGACTACCTTGACAGGGGAAATGGCTATGGCTACACCTTC. It yields the protein CASSDYLDRGNGYGYTF.

V usage is TRBV12-3 or TRBV12-4 and J usage is TRBJ2-1; D not certain. V shed 4 bases and J shed 2 bases, with 0 bases lying between them. The CDR3 has 11 residues. The CDR3 DNA follows: TGTGCCAGCAGTTCCTACAATGAGCAGTTCTTC. Its translation: CASSSYNEQFF.

This chain connects TRBV5-8 to TRBJ2-6; the D gene could be TRBD1 or TRBD2 (5 bases each). Germline values: CDR1 SGHTS, CDR2 YDEGEE. The CDR3 covers 18 residues. V lost 0 bases and J 2 bases, leaving 15 bases between the germline ends. CDR3 in amino acids: CASSLEKGTPTGANVLTF. In DNA form, the CDR3 reads TGTGCCAGCAGCTTGGAAAAGGGGACCCCAACTGGGGCCAACGTCCTGACTTTC.

The chain combines TRBV30 with TRBJ1-4, with D possibly being TRBD1 (5 bases). The V end lost 0 bases, the J end lost 6 bases, and 8 bases lay between the germline ends. The CDR3 extends over 13 amino acids. Germline V gene data show CDR1 as GTSNPN and CDR2 as SVGIG (reference sequence). CDR3 nucleotide sequence: TGTGCCTGGAGTGTGCAGGGCGATGAAAAACTGTTTTTT. It codes for CAWSVQGDEKLFF. Full variable domain (rest looked up from reference TRBV30 and TRBJ1-4): SQTIHQWPATLVQPVGSPLSLECTVEGTSNPNLYWYRQAAGRGLQLLFYSVGIGQISSEVPQNLSASRPQDRQFILSSKKLLLSDSGFYLCAWSVQGDEKLFFGSGTQLSVL.

The chain couples TRBV30 to TRBJ1-1; D remains unclear. Germline-derived CDR1 and CDR2 are GTSNPN and SVGIG (reference sequence). The CDR3 loop spans 13 amino acids. V was clipped by 5 bases and J by 1 base, with 11 bases between them. The CDR3 here is CAWGITGNTEAFF. DNA of the CDR3: TGTGCCTGGGGAATTACGGGGAACACTGAAGCTTTCTTT.

CDR3 nucleotide sequence: TGTGCCACCAGTGAAGGGACAGGAGACTCAGATACGCAGTATTTT. It translates to CATSEGTGDSDTQYF. V usage is TRBV24-1 and J usage is TRBJ2-3; the match to TRBD1 covers 8 bases. Germline V CDR1 and CDR2: KGHDR, SFDVKD. V lost 4 bases, J lost 4 bases, and 6 bases stayed unmatched. The CDR3 covers 15 residues.

The rearrangement joins TRBV6-5 to TRBJ1-6; D is perhaps TRBD1 (5 bases). CDR1 is MNHEY, CDR2 SVGAGI, per germline. The CDR3 runs 15 residues. V dropped 6 bases and J dropped 0 bases, with 9 bases sitting between them. As DNA, the CDR3 is TGTGCCAGCAGGGCCGACAGCTCCTATAATTCACCCCTCCACTTT. Protein product: CASRADSSYNSPLHF.

The genes are TRBV19 and TRBJ1-6; 9 bases map to TRBD1. The CDR3 spans 16 residues. The germline gives CDR1 LNHDA, CDR2 SQIVND (reference sequence). V gave up 3 bases and J gave up 7 bases; unmatched junction bases: 7. The CDR3 loop reads CASSMGDRVRNSPLHF. The DNA for the CDR3 is TGTGCCAGTAGTATGGGGGACAGGGTGCGGAATTCACCCCTCCACTTT.

The chain couples TRBV24-1 to TRBJ2-2; D gene uncertain. V lost 1 base, J lost 13 bases, and 12 bases lay in between. The CDR3 has 13 residues. CDR1 and CDR2 from the germline V gene are KGHDR and SFDVKD. The CDR3 DNA sequence: TGTGCCACCAGTGATTTATACGTGGGCGGGCTGTTTTTT. It yields the protein CATSDLYVGGLFF.